Listed below are T cell receptor beta chains from one sample, sequenced in a study of regulatory T cells in long-lasting Graves disease. TCRdb re-called the multiplex PCR reads with MiXCR, one entry per CDR3 protein. The table lists approximately 400,000 distinct CDR3 sequences, about 23% of them singletons, with 25% to 30% in the top ten. Sequencing used peripheral blood mononuclear cells (PBMCs), obtained when the disease was refractory, from a patient treated with antithyroid drugs. The source of these receptors is a woman between 40 and 50 years old with Graves disease. Both conserved end residues are part of each CDR3. The D gene is left open where the match is weak. Size tells how often a clone was seen (once, few, many) or the class of an expanded clone, and some rows leave it out.

TRBV10-3	TRBJ2-2	TRBD2	.	CAIRTPGLAGVANTGELFF	TGTGCCATCAGAACCCCCGGACTAGCGGGAGTCGCGAACACCGGGGAGCTGTTTTTT
TRBV2	TRBJ2-5	.	once	CASSGGWQGKETQYF	TGTGCCAGCAGTGGTGGATGGCAAGGAAAAGAGACCCAGTACTTC
TRBV20-1	TRBJ2-3	TRBD2	few	CSAWTSGSLNTQYF	TGCAGTGCTTGGACTAGCGGGAGTCTAAATACGCAGTATTTT
TRBV7-9	TRBJ2-3	.	.	CASSYSPNTDTQYF	TGTGCCAGCAGCTATAGTCCGAACACAGATACGCAGTATTTT
TRBV18	TRBJ2-5	.	few	CASSPGHRETQYF	TGTGCCAGCTCGCCCGGACATAGAGAGACCCAGTACTTC
TRBV12-5	TRBJ2-5	.	few	CASGLVRRQKETQYF	TGTGCTAGTGGTTTGGTGAGGCGCCAAAAAGAGACCCAGTACTTC
TRBV28	TRBJ1-2	.	many	CASSALPDSPADYGYTF	TGTGCCAGCAGTGCTCTACCGGACAGCCCCGCCGACTATGGCTACACCTTC
TRBV7-2	TRBJ2-2	.	.	CASSLPGAHSNTGELFF	TGTGCCAGCAGCTTACCGGGAGCCCATTCGAACACCGGGGAGCTGTTTTTT
TRBV12-3/TRBV12-4	TRBJ1-6	TRBD1	many	CASRRQGTSPLHF	TGTGCCAGCAGACGACAGGGGACTTCACCCCTCCACTTT
TRBV27	TRBJ1-5	.	few	CASSSSGVGNQPQHF	TGTGCCAGCAGTTCATCAGGGGTTGGCAATCAGCCCCAGCATTTT
TRBV28	TRBJ2-7	.	many	CASSFSGPGVNEQYF	.
TRBV19	TRBJ2-2	.	few	CASNYGPTGELFF	TGTGCCAGTAATTACGGACCCACCGGGGAGCTGTTTTTT
TRBV28	TRBJ1-6	.	many	CASTLTEYNSPLHF	TGTGCCAGCACCTTGACAGAGTATAATTCACCCCTCCACTTT
TRBV20-1	TRBJ2-5	TRBD2	few	CSARRLAGQETQYF	TGCAGTGCTAGACGACTAGCGGGACAAGAGACCCAGTACTTC
TRBV6-4	TRBJ2-1	.	few	CASSYYPDSLGDNEQFF	TGTGCCAGCAGTTACTACCCGGACTCCCTAGGGGACAATGAGCAGTTCTTC
TRBV28	TRBJ2-4	.	many	CASSLGGTRKNIQYF	TGTGCCAGCAGTTTGGGCGGGACTCGAAAAAACATTCAGTACTTC
TRBV24-1	TRBJ2-2	.	.	CATSDELEGPGELFF	TGTGCCACCAGTGATGAGTTAGAGGGGCCCGGGGAGCTGTTTTTT
TRBV7-2	TRBJ2-6	.	.	CASSAPFIPIPGANVLTF	TGTGCCAGCAGCGCACCCTTCATCCCGATCCCTGGGGCCAACGTCCTGACTTTC
TRBV15	TRBJ2-2	.	few	CATSRRGWELFF	TGTGCCACCAGCAGACGGGGGTGGGAGCTGTTTTTT
TRBV12-3/TRBV12-4	TRBJ2-7	.	many	CASSLAYAQYF	TGTGCCAGCAGTTTGGCCTACGCGCAGTACTTC
TRBV27	TRBJ2-1	TRBD2	.	CASSLLAGGSYNEQFF	TGTGCCAGCAGTTTACTAGCGGGAGGAAGCTACAATGAGCAGTTCTTC
TRBV5-1	TRBJ2-7	.	.	CASSRTDAYEQYF	TGCGCCTCCAGTAGGACAGATGCCTACGAGCAGTACTTC
TRBV2	TRBJ2-5	TRBD2	many	CASSAPSGFRETQYF	TGTGCCAGCAGTGCGCCTAGCGGCTTTAGGGAGACCCAGTACTTC
TRBV20-1	TRBJ2-7	.	many	CSANRRTDISYEQYF	TGCAGTGCTAATCGCCGGACAGATATCTCCTACGAGCAGTACTTC
TRBV2	TRBJ2-7	TRBD1	few	CASIWDSVPYEQYF	TGTGCCAGCATTTGGGACAGTGTCCCCTACGAGCAGTACTTC
TRBV28	TRBJ1-2	.	few	CASSSPQEVIYGYTF	TGTGCCAGCAGTTCCCCGCAGGAGGTCATCTATGGCTACACCTTC
TRBV28	TRBJ1-2	.	many	CASMTNYGYTF	TGTGCCAGCATGACTAACTATGGCTACACCTTC
TRBV5-1	TRBJ2-7	TRBD1	few	CASSLATGSSYEQYF	TGCGCCAGCAGCTTGGCGACAGGGTCGTCCTACGAGCAGTACTTC
TRBV10-3	TRBJ1-4	TRBD1	many	CAISAGGREKLFF	TGTGCCATCTCCGCAGGGGGTCGTGAAAAACTGTTTTTT
TRBV6-5	TRBJ1-6	.	many	CASSFSEGSPLHF	TGTGCCAGCAGTTTTAGCGAGGGTTCACCCCTCCACTTT
TRBV28	TRBJ2-5	.	many	CASSAWSGQETQYF	TGTGCCAGCAGTGCTTGGTCAGGGCAAGAGACCCAGTACTTC
TRBV7-9	TRBJ2-1	TRBD2	few	CASSSGGSSYNEQFF	TGTGCCAGCAGCTCTGGCGGGAGCTCCTACAATGAGCAGTTCTTC